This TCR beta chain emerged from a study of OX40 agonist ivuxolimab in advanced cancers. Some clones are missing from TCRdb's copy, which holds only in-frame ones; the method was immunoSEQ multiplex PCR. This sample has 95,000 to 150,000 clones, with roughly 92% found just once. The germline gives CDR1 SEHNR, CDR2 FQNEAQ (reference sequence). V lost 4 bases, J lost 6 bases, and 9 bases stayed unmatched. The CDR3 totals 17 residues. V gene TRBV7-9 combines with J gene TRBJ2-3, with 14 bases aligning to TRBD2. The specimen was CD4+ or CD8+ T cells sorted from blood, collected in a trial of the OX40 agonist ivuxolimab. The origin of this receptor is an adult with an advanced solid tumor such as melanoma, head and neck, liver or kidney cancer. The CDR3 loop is CASSSTPGLAGVDTQYF. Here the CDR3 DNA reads TGTGCCAGCAGCTCAACGCCGGGACTAGCGGGAGTGGATACGCAGTATTTT.